Presented here are 24 T cell receptor beta chains from one specimen sequenced in a study of blood T cell repertoires in COVID-19. Sequencing used immunoSEQ multiplex PCR; TCRdb keeps in-frame clones, though not all of them. The repertoire holds 65,000 to 75,000 clones, with more than 85% as singletons. Sequencing input: peripheral blood. The receptors stem from a human donor with active COVID-19. The donor label of this sample is uncertain.

The chain recombines TRBV10-1 with TRBJ2-5, with a tentative D call TRBD1 (6 bases). The CDR3 contains 16 residues. The V gene lost 5 bases and the J gene lost 5 bases, with 21 bases spanning the gap. The germline CDR1 and CDR2 sequences are WNHNN and SYGVQD (reference sequence). CDR3 amino acids: CASSTDRTGLRETQYF. The DNA of the CDR3 is TGCGCCAGCAGTACCGACCGTACAGGGCTCCGGGAGACCCAGTACTTC.

This clone was seen once. V and J are TRBV28 and TRBJ2-1; perhaps TRBD1 as D (5 bases). The CDR3 consists of 13 residues. V lost 3 bases and J lost 7, with 10 bases in between. Looked up from germline, CDR1 is MDHEN and CDR2 is SYDVKM. The CDR3 sequence is CASSFSGSNEQFF. CDR3 in DNA: TGTGCCAGCAGTTTCTCAGGGTCAAATGAGCAGTTCTTC. Full variable domain (remainder filled in from reference TRBV28 and TRBJ2-1): DVKVTQSSRYLVKRTGEKVFLECVQDMDHENMFWYRQDPGLGLRLIYFSYDVKMKEKGDIPEGYSVSREKKERFSLILESASTNQTSMYLCASSFSGSNEQFFGPGTRLTVL.

This clone was counted a single time. The rearrangement joins TRBV5-4 to TRBJ2-5; 11 bases line up with TRBD2. Germline-derived CDR1 and CDR2 are SGHNT and YYREEE (reference sequence). Trimming took 4 bases from V and 5 from J; bases not matched to a gene: 7. This CDR3 comprises 15 residues. The CDR3 spells CASSTRLAGQETQYF. CDR3 nucleotides: TGTGCCAGCAGCACAAGACTAGCGGGACAGGAGACCCAGTACTTC.

A note on this clone: The sample carries other DNA sequences with the same CDR3. The J gene is TRBJ2-1, the V gene TRBV5-1; the match to TRBD1 covers 7 bases. The CDR3 consists of 12 residues. V shed 2 bases, J shed 7 bases, and the junction held 0 bases outside the gene matches. From germline, CDR1 is SGHRS and CDR2 YFSETQ. CDR3 in amino acids: CASSLQGNEQFF. CDR3 nucleotide sequence: TGCGCCAGCAGCTTACAGGGGAATGAGCAGTTCTTC. The full variable domain, rest sourced from reference TRBV5-1 and TRBJ2-1, is KAGVTQTPRYLIKTRGQQVTLSCSPISGHRSVSWYQQTPGQGLQFLFEYFSETQRNKGNFPGRFSGRQFSNSRSEMNVSTLELGDSALYLCASSLQGNEQFFGPGTRLTVL.

This clone was picked up one time. V gene TRBV7-9 combines with J gene TRBJ2-7, with a tentative D call TRBD2 (5 bases). The germline V gene encodes CDR1 SEHNR and CDR2 FQNEAQ (reference sequence). This CDR3 has 14 residues. Trimming left V 1 base short and J 7 bases short, with 14 bases between. CDR3 sequence (DNA): TGTGCCAGCAGCTTAGGGCTAGTTACGGGAGAGCAGTACTTC. Its translation is CASSLGLVTGEQYF.

J is TRBJ2-1 and V is TRBV7-2; no clear D gene. The CDR3 loop spans 14 amino acids. Looked up from germline, CDR1 is SGHTA and CDR2 is FQGNSA. V was shortened by 1 base and J by 4 bases, with 8 bases between the two germline ends. CDR3 bases: TGTGCCAGCAGCTTAGATGCAACTTACAATGAGCAGTTCTTC. Translation gives CASSLDATYNEQFF. The entire variable domain, with the rest obtained from reference TRBV7-2 and TRBJ2-1, is as follows: GAGVSQSPSNKVTEKGKDVELRCDPISGHTALYWYRQSLGQGLEFLIYFQGNSAPDKSGLPSDRFSAERTGGSVSTLTIQRTQQEDSAVYLCASSLDATYNEQFFGPGTRLTVL.

This rearrangement joins TRBV30 to TRBJ2-5; D is perhaps TRBD2 (6 bases). Deletions cut 5 bases from V and 2 bases from J, with 12 bases between. The CDR3 loop spans 13 amino acids. CDR1 is GTSNPN, CDR2 SVGIG, per germline (reference sequence). The chain's CDR3 is CAWGPGLQETQYF. CDR3 nucleotide sequence: TGTGCCTGGGGACCGGGACTGCAAGAGACCCAGTACTTC. Full variable domain (rest looked up from reference TRBV30 and TRBJ2-5): SQTIHQWPATLVQPVGSPLSLECTVEGTSNPNLYWYRQAAGRGLQLLFYSVGIGQISSEVPQNLSASRPQDRQFILSSKKLLLSDSGFYLCAWGPGLQETQYFGPGTRLLVL.

The V gene is TRBV7-9, the J gene TRBJ2-1; TRBD1 agrees at 8 bases. Per germline, CDR1 SEHNR and CDR2 FQNEAQ (reference sequence). The V gene end was trimmed by 6 bases and the J gene end by 15 bases; junction bases not matched to a gene: 16. CDR3 length: 14 amino acids. This CDR3 reads CASSSTGVANRMFF. The CDR3 DNA follows: TGTGCCAGCAGTTCGACAGGGGTCGCGAACAGGATGTTCTTC.

The genes are TRBV4-3 and TRBJ2-5; 12 nucleotides align to TRBD2. CDR3 length equals 17 residues. J gave up 5 bases and V 4 bases, and 11 bases lay outside the gene matches. CDR1 and CDR2 from the germline V gene are LGHNA and YSLEER. In DNA form, the CDR3 reads TGCGCCAGCAGCCGGGGACTAGCGGGTACGGCTGAGGAGACCCAGTACTTC. This sequence encodes CASSRGLAGTAEETQYF.

CDR3 DNA: TGTGCCAGCAGCCCCCCGGGAAGGCTTAATGAAAAACTGTTTTTT. Residues: CASSPPGRLNEKLFF. The rearrangement uses TRBV7-9 and TRBJ1-4; no reliable D call. This CDR3 has 15 amino acids. Germline V gene lookup returns CDR1 SEHNR and CDR2 FQNEAQ (reference sequence). The V gene lost 5 bases and the J gene lost 4 bases, with 14 bases spanning the gap.

The chain has TRBV5-1 and TRBJ1-2; TRBD1 matches at 9 bases. V lost 4 bases, J lost 6 bases, and 7 bases stayed unmatched. This CDR3 comprises 14 residues. CDR1 is SGHRS, CDR2 YFSETQ, per germline. The CDR3 DNA follows: TGCGCCAGCAGCCCGCCGGACAGGGGCCATGGCTACACCTTC. This codes for CASSPPDRGHGYTF.

The chain couples TRBV7-2 to TRBJ1-2, with no clear D. Trimming shortened V by 1 base and J by 2 bases, and 5 bases separated the two germline ends. The V gene's germline CDR1 is SGHTA and CDR2 FQGNSA. CDR3 length: 13 amino acids. The DNA of the CDR3 is TGTGCCAGCAGCTTAGGCAGGAACTATGGCTACACCTTC. This translates into CASSLGRNYGYTF.

The chain carries TRBV6-6 and TRBJ1-6; D not resolved. The CDR3 contains 17 residues. The V end lost 5 bases, the J end lost 0 bases, and 14 bases lay between the germline ends. Germline CDR1 reads MNHNY; CDR2 reads SVGAGI (reference sequence). The CDR3 spells CASSRPDSGSYNSPLHF. CDR3 sequence (DNA): TGTGCCAGCAGTCGACCGGATTCGGGCTCCTATAATTCACCCCTCCACTTT.

This chain links TRBV11-3 with TRBJ2-1; 8 bases fit TRBD2. V was clipped by 4 bases and J by 3 bases; unmatched bases: 11. Germline CDR1 is SGHNT and CDR2 is YENEEA. The CDR3 loop spans 17 amino acids. CDR3 sequence (DNA): TGTGCCAGCAGCTCCCCGATACTAGCGGAGATCTACAATGAGCAGTTCTTC. Its translation: CASSSPILAEIYNEQFF. The full variable domain, completed using reference TRBV11-3 and TRBJ2-1, is EAGVVQSPRYKIIEKKQPVAFWCNPISGHNTLYWYLQNLGQGPELLIRYENEEAVDDSQLPKDRFSAERLKGVDSTLKIQPAELGDSAVYLCASSSPILAEIYNEQFFGPGTRLTVL.

V and J are TRBV5-4 and TRBJ2-7, with 8 bases fitting TRBD1. The CDR3 spans 14 residues. V shed 4 bases and J 3 bases; nucleotides not matched to a gene: 6. Germline values: CDR1 SGHNT, CDR2 YYREEE (reference sequence). Here the CDR3 DNA reads TGTGCCAGCAGCCCCAGGGACAGGTACTACGAGCAGTACTTC. Its protein product is CASSPRDRYYEQYF.

The CDR3: CASSLKGGVQETQYF. The CDR3 coding sequence is TGTGCCAGCAGCCTCAAGGGGGGGGTCCAAGAGACCCAGTACTTC. The V gene is TRBV6-6, the J gene TRBJ2-5, with D perhaps TRBD2 (7 bases). Trimming pared 6 bases from V and 1 base from J, leaving 15 bases between. The CDR3 sequence is 15 residues long. Germline V gene lookup returns CDR1 MNHNY and CDR2 SVGAGI (reference sequence).

The count of this clone is one. The chain joins TRBV7-2 to TRBJ2-7; 9 positions match TRBD2. V shed 1 base, J shed 3 bases, and the junction held 4 bases outside the gene matches. Germline CDR1 and CDR2: SGHTA and FQGNSA. The CDR3 totals 15 residues. In DNA form, the CDR3 reads TGTGCCAGCAGCTTAGATAGCGGGAGTCTCTACGAGCAGTACTTC. Translation gives CASSLDSGSLYEQYF.

The genes are TRBV28 and TRBJ1-5, with D tentatively TRBD1 (6 bases). V lost 7 bases and J lost 8, with 21 bases in between. Germline V CDR1 and CDR2: MDHEN, SYDVKM. The CDR3 extends over 15 amino acids. CDR3 amino acids: CASNIATGGIKPQHF. CDR3 DNA sequence: TGTGCCAGCAACATCGCGACAGGAGGAATCAAGCCCCAGCATTTT.

The chain combines TRBV28 with TRBJ2-7; 9 bases line up with TRBD1. There are 15 residues in the CDR3. V lost 4 bases and J lost 4; bases outside the gene matches: 8. Germline V gene sequence: CDR1 MDHEN, CDR2 SYDVKM. The CDR3, as DNA: TGTGCCAGCAGTTCCACCGGGACAGGGCGGTACGAGCAGTACTTC. Translated: CASSSTGTGRYEQYF.

The chain uses TRBV5-1 and TRBJ2-1, with 7 positions matching TRBD1. CDR3 length: 15 residues. Losses at the gene ends were 3 bases for V and 3 bases for J; bases not matched to a gene: 6. Germline CDR1 is SGHRS and CDR2 is YFSETQ. CDR3 region: CASSSRQGVYNEQFF. For the CDR3, the DNA is TGCGCCAGCAGCTCACGACAGGGTGTCTACAATGAGCAGTTCTTC.

This clone came up a few times. This sequence joins TRBV6-2 or TRBV6-3 and TRBJ1-5; 10 positions match TRBD1. The V gene's germline CDR1 is MNHEY and CDR2 SVGEGT. Trimming took 6 bases from V and 7 from J; bases not matched to a gene: 6. The CDR3 runs to 14 residues. CDR3 sequence: CASSATGGRQPQHF. Written as DNA, the CDR3 is TGTGCCAGCAGCGCGACAGGGGGCAGGCAGCCCCAGCATTTT.

The rearrangement joins TRBV5-1 to TRBJ1-1, with 7 bases aligning to TRBD1. Per germline, CDR1 SGHRS and CDR2 YFSETQ. There are 13 residues in the CDR3. J was trimmed by 5 bases and V by 4 bases; bases with no gene match: 5. The CDR3, as DNA: TGCGCCAGCAGCAAGGCACAGGGGACTGAAGCTTTCTTT. The encoded protein is CASSKAQGTEAFF.

In its sample, this clone was seen a few times. V is TRBV7-9 and J is TRBJ2-3, with TRBD1 matching 8 bases. CDR1 is SEHNR and CDR2 is FQNEAQ in the germline V gene (reference sequence). CDR3 length: 14 residues. The ends lost 6 bases at V and 0 bases at J; junction bases unmatched: 2. The CDR3 reads CASSGQGSTDTQYF. For the CDR3, the DNA is TGTGCCAGCAGTGGACAGGGAAGCACAGATACGCAGTATTTT.

The V gene is TRBV2, the J gene TRBJ2-5; 11 bases map to TRBD1. Trimming took 5 bases from V and 5 from J; bases not matched to a gene: 7. Germline V gene data show CDR1 as SNHLY and CDR2 as FYNNEI. This CDR3 region has 15 residues. The CDR3 spells CASSWTGGVGETQYF. In DNA, the CDR3 is TGTGCCAGCAGTTGGACAGGGGGCGTGGGCGAGACCCAGTACTTC.